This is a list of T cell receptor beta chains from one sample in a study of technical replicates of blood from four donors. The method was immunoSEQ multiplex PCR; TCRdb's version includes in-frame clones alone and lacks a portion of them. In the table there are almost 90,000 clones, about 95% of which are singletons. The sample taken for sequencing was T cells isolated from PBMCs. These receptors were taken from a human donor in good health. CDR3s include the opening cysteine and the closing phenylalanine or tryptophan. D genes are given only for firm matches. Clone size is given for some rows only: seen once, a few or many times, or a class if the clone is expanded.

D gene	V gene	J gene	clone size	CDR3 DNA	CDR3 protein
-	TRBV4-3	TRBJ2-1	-	TGCGCCAGCAGCCAGAAATTTGACTCAACATACAATGAGCAGTTCTTC	CASSQKFDSTYNEQFF
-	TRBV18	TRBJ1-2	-	TGTGCCAGCTCACCTACGGCAGGGAACTATGGCTACACCTTC	CASSPTAGNYGYTF
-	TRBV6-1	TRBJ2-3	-	TGTGCCAGCAGTGGGGACTCCACAGATACGCAGTATTTT	CASSGDSTDTQYF
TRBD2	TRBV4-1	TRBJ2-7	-	TGCGCCAGCAGCCAATTAGGCGGGAGAATTTACTCCTACGAGCAGTACTTC	CASSQLGGRIYSYEQYF
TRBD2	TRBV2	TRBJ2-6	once	TGTGCCAGCAGAAGAGGGAGGGCGACCGGGGCCAACGTCCTGACTTTC	CASRRGRATGANVLTF
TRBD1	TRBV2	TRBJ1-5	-	TGTGCCAGCACCCCGGGACAGGGAGGTCAGCCCCAGCATTTT	CASTPGQGGQPQHF
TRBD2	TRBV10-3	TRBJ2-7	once	TGTGCCATCACCACGGAACTAGCGGGAGTCTACGAGCAGTACTTC	CAITTELAGVYEQYF
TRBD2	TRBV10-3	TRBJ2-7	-	TGTGCCATCAGTGGACTAGCGGGAGGGCCCTCCGAGCAGTACTTC	CAISGLAGGPSEQYF
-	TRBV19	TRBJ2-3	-	TGTGCCAGTAGTATCCCTAGCAGCCTTTCAGATACGCAGTATTTT	CASSIPSSLSDTQYF
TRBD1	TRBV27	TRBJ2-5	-	TGTGCCAGCAGTTTCTCGGTTTTCAAGGGACAGGGTTTGGAGACCCAGTACTTC	CASSFSVFKGQGLETQYF
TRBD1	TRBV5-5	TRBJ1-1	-	TGTGCCAGCAGCCCCCCTGGACAGGGTATCACTGAAGCTTTCTTT	CASSPPGQGITEAFF
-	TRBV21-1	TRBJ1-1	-	TGTGCCAGCAGCATACGGACTCAGAACACTGAAGCTTTCTTT	CASSIRTQNTEAFF
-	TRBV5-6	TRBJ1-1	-	TGTGCCAGCAGCTTGTGGAGGAGAGAGGTGAACACTGAAGCTTTCTTT	CASSLWRREVNTEAFF
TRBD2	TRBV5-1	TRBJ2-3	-	TGCGCCAGCAGCTTGGAAGCGGGAATTAGCACAGATACGCAGTATTTT	CASSLEAGISTDTQYF
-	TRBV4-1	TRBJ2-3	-	TGCGCCAGCAGCCAAGCCCGACAGGGCACAGATACGCAGTATTTT	CASSQARQGTDTQYF
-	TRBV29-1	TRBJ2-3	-	TGCAGCGTTGAACTAGCCGGGACAGATACGCAGTATTTT	CSVELAGTDTQYF
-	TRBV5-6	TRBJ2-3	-	TGTGCCAGCAGCTGGACATGGGAAGATACGCAGTATTTT	CASSWTWEDTQYF
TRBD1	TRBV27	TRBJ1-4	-	TGTGCCAGCAGTTATACAGGGGGGAATGAAAAACTGTTTTTT	CASSYTGGNEKLFF
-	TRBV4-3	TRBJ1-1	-	TGCGCCAGCAGCCCCCGAACAGTGAACACTGAAGCTTTCTTT	CASSPRTVNTEAFF
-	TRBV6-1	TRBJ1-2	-	TGTGCCAGCAGTTGGGCGAATGGCTACACCTTC	CASSWANGYTF
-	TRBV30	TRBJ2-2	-	TGTGCCTCTCAGGGGGGGGAGCTGTTTTTT	CASQGGELFF
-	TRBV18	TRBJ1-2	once	TGTGCCAGCTCACCAAGCGGGACACCTTATGGCTACACCTTC	CASSPSGTPYGYTF
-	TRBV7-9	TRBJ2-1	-	TGTGCCAGCAGCTTAGCGTCGGGTGCCTATGAGCAGTTCTTC	CASSLASGAYEQFF
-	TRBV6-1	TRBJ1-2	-	TGTGCCAGCAGTGAAGGTGGGAGAGGCTACACCTTC	CASSEGGRGYTF
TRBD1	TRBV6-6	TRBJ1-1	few	TGTGCCAGCACTAGACAGGGGATCACTGAAGCTTTCTTT	CASTRQGITEAFF
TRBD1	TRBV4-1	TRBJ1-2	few	TGCGCCAGCAGCCAAGAAGAGGGGGCAAGTAGGTATGGCTACACCTTC	CASSQEEGASRYGYTF
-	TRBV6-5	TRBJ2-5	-	TGTGCCAGCAGTTATCCAGAAGAGACCCAGTACTTC	CASSYPEETQYF
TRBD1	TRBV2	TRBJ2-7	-	TGTGCCAGCCTCAAGGGACAGGGCTTCTCCTACGAGCAGTACTTC	CASLKGQGFSYEQYF
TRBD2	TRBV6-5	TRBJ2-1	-	TGTGCCAGCAAGAGGACTAGCGACTCCTACAATGAGCAGTTCTTC	CASKRTSDSYNEQFF
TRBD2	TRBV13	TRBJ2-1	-	TGTGCCAGCAGCTTAGGTCACGGGAGGGGAGGCAATGAGCAGTTCTTC	CASSLGHGRGGNEQFF
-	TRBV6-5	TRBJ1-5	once	TGTGCCAGCAGAACAAACATCGATCAGCCCCAGCATTTT	CASRTNIDQPQHF
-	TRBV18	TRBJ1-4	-	TGTGCCAGCTCACGAGGTACGGCGACTAATGAAAAACTGTTTTTT	CASSRGTATNEKLFF
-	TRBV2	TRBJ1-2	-	TGTGCCAGCACCATGACTGGCTATGGCTACACCTTC	CASTMTGYGYTF
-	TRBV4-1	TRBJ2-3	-	TGCGCCAGCAGCCAAGAGATAGGCACAGATACGCAGTATTTT	CASSQEIGTDTQYF
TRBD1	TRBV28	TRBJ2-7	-	TGTGCCAGCAGGGATGACAGGGCCTCCTACGAGCAGTACTTC	CASRDDRASYEQYF
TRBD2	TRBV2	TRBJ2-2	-	TGTGCCAGCAGTGAATGGCTAGCGGGAGCGGCCGGGGAGCTGTTTTTT	CASSEWLAGAAGELFF
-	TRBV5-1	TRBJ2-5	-	TGCGCCAGCACGATCCGGGAAATACAAGAGACCCAGTACTTC	CASTIREIQETQYF
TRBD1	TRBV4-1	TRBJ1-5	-	TGCGCCAGCAGCCAGCCCGGGACAGGGGACCAGCCCCAGCATTTT	CASSQPGTGDQPQHF
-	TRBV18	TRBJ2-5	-	TGTGCCAGCTCACCACCTAGCGGACAAGAGACCCAGTACTTC	CASSPPSGQETQYF
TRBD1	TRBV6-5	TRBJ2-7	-	TGTGCCAGCAGTGGGGGAGACAGGGCCTACGAGCAGTACTTC	CASSGGDRAYEQYF
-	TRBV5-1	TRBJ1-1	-	TGCGCCAGCAGCTTGCGGGGGATTACTGAAGCTTTCTTT	CASSLRGITEAFF
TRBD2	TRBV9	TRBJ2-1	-	TGTGCCAGCAAGATGGGACTACCTCCGAATGAGCAGTTCTTC	CASKMGLPPNEQFF
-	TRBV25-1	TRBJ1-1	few	TGTGCCAGCAGTGAATATTGGCGGTATGAAGCTTTCTTT	CASSEYWRYEAFF
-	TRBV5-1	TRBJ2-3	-	TGCGCCAGCAGCCCGGGGGGCGGCACAGATACGCAGTATTTT	CASSPGGGTDTQYF
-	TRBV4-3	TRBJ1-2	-	TGCGCCAGCAGCACAGACAGCCGATTCTATGGCTACACCTTC	CASSTDSRFYGYTF
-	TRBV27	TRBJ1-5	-	TGTGCCAGCAGCCGGAGGGGCGAATGGCCCAATCAGCCCCAGCATTTT	CASSRRGEWPNQPQHF
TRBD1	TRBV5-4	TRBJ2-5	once	TGTGCCAGCAGCTTGGCAGGGGGCGAGACCCAGTACTTC	CASSLAGGETQYF
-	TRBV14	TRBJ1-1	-	TGTGCCAGCAGCCAAGGGCTAGCCTTCACTGAAGCTTTCTTT	CASSQGLAFTEAFF